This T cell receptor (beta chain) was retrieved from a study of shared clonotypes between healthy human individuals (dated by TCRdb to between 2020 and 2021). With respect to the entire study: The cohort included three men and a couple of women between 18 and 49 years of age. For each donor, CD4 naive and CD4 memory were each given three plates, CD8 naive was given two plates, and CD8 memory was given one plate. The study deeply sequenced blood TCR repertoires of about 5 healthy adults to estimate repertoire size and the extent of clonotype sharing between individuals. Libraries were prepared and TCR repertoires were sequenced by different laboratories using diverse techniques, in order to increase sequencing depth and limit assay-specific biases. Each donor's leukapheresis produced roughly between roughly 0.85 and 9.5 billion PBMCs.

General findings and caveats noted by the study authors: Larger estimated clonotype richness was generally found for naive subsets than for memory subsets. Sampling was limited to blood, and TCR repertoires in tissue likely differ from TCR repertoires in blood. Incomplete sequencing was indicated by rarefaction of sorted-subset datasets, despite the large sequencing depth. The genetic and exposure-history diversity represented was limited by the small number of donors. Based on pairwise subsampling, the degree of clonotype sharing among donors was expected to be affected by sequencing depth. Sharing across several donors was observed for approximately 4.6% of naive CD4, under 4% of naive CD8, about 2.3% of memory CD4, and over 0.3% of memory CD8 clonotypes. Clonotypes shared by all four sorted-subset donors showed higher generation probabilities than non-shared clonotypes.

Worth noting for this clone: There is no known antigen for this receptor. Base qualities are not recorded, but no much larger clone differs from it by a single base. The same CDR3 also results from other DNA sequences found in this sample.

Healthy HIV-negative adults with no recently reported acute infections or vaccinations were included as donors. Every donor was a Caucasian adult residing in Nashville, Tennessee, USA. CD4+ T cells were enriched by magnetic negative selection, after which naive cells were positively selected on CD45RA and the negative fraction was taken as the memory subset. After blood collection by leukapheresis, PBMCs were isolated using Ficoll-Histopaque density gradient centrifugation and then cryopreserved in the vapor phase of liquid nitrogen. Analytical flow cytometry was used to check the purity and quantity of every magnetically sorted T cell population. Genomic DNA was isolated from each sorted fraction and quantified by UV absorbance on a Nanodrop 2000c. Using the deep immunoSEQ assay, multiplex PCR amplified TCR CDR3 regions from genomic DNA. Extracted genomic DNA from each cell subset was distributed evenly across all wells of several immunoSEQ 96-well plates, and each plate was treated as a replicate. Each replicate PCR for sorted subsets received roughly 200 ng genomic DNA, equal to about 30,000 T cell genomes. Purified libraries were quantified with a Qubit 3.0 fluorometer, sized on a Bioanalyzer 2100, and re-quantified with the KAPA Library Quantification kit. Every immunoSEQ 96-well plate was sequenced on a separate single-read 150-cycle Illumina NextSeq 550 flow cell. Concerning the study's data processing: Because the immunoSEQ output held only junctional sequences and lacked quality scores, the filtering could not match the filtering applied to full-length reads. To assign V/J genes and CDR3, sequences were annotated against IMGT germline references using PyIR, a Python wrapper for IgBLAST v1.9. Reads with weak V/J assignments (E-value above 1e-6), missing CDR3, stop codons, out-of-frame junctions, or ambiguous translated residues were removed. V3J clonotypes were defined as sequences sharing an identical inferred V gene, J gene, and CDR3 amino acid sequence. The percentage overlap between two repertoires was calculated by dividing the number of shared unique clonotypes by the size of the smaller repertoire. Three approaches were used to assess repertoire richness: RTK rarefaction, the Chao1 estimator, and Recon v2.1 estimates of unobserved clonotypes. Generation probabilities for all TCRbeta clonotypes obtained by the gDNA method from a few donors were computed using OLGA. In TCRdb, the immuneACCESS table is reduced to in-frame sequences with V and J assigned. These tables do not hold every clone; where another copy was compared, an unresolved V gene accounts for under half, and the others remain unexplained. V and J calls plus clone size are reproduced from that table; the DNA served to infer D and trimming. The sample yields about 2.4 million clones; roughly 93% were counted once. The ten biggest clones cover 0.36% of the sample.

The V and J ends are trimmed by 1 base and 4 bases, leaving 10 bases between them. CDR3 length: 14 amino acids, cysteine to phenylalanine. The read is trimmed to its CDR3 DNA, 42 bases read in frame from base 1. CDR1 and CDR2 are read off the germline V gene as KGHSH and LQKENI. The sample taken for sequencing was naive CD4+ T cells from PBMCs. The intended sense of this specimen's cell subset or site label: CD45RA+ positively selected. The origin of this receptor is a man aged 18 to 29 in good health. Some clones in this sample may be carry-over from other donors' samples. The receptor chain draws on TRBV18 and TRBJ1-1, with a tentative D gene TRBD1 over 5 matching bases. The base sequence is TGTGCCAGCTCACCACAGGGGCAAGGCACTGAAGCTTTCTTT. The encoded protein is CASSPQGQGTEAFF.